This TCR beta chain comes out of a study of blood T cell repertoires in COVID-19. The assay was immunoSEQ multiplex PCR, and TCRdb's table has in-frame clones only and misses some. The sample carries tens of thousands of clones, about 90% recorded once. This CDR3 spans 13 amino acids. V lost 4 bases and J 3 bases, leaving 8 bases between the germline ends. Per the germline V gene, CDR1 is WSHSY and CDR2 is SAAADI. The sequencing sample was made of peripheral blood. The receptor was isolated from a woman aged 60 to 75 with COVID-19, enrolled during active disease. This chain joins TRBV10-2 and TRBJ2-3; D ambiguous. Written as DNA, the CDR3 is TGCGCCAGCAGTGGATACGGGACAGATACGCAGTATTTT. This gives the protein CASSGYGTDTQYF.